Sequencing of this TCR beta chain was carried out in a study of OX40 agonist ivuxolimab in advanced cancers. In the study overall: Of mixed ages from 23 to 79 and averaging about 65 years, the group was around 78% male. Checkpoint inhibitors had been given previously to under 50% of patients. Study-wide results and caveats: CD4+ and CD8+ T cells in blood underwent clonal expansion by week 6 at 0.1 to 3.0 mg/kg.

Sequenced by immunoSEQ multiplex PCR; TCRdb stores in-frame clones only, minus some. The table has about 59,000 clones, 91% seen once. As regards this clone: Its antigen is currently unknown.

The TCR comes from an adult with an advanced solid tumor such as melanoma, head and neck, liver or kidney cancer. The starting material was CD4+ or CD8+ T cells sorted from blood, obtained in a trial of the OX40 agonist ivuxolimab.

The DNA for the CDR3 is TGTGCCACCAGCAGAGATAAGGGTGTACCCTACGAGCAGTACTTC. Protein: CATSRDKGVPYEQYF. The rearrangement joins TRBV15 to TRBJ2-7, with unresolved D. CDR3 length equals 15 residues. Trimming pared 0 bases from V and 2 bases from J, leaving 11 bases between. CDR1 and CDR2 (germline): LNHNV, YYDKDF (reference sequence).